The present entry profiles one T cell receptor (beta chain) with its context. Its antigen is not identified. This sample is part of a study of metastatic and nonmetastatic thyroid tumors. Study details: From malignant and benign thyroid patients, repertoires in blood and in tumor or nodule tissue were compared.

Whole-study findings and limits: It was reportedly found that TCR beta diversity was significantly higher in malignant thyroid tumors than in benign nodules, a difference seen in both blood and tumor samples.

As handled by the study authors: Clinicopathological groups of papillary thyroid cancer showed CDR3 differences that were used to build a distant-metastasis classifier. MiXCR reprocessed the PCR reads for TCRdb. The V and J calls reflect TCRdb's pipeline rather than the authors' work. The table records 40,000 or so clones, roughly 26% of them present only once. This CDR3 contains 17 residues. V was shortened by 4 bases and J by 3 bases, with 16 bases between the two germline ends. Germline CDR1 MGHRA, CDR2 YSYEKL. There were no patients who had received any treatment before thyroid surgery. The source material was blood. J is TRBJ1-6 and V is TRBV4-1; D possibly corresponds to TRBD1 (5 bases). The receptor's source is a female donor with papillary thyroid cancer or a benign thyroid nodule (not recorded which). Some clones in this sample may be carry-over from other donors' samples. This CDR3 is CASSRGPDSDYNSPLHF. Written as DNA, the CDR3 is TGCGCCAGCAGCCGCGGGCCCGACAGCGACTATAATTCACCCCTCCACTTT.